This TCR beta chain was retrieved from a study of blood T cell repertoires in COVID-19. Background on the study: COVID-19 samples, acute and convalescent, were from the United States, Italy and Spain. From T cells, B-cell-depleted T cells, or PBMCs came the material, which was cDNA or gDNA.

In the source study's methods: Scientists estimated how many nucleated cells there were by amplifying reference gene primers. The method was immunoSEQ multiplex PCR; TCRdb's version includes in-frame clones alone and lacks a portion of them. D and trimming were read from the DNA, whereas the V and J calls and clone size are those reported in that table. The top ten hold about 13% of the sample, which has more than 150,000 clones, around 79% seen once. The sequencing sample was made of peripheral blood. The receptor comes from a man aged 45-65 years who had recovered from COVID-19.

CDR3: CASSYSRLVDQPQHF. The CDR3 DNA follows: TGTGCCAGCAGTTACTCGAGGTTGGTCGATCAGCCCCAGCATTTT. V usage is TRBV6-6 and J usage is TRBJ1-5; D gene uncertain. The CDR3 length is 15 residues. Germline V gives CDR1 MNHNY, CDR2 SVGAGI (reference sequence). Trimming took 0 bases from V and 5 from J, leaving 11 bases between them.